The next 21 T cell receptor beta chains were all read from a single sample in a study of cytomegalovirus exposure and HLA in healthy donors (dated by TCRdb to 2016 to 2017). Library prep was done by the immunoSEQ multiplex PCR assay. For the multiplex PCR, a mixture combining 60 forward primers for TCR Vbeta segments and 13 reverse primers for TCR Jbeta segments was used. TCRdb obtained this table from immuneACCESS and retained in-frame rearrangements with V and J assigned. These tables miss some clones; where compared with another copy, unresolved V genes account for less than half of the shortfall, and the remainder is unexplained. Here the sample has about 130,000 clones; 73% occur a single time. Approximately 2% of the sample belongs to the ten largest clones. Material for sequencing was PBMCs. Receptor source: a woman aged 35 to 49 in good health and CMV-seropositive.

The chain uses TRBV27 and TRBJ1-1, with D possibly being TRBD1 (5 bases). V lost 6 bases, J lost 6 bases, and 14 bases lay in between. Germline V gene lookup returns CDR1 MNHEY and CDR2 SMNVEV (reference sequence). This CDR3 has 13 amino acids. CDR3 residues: CASRRGQWAEAFF. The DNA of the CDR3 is TGTGCCAGCAGGCGGGGCCAGTGGGCTGAAGCTTTCTTT.

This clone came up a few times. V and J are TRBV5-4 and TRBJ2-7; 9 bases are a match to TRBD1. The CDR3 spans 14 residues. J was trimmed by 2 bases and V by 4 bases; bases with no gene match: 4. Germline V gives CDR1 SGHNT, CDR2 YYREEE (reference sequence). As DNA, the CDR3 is TGTGCCAGCAGCAGGACAGGGGTGGCCTACGAGCAGTACTTC. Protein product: CASSRTGVAYEQYF.

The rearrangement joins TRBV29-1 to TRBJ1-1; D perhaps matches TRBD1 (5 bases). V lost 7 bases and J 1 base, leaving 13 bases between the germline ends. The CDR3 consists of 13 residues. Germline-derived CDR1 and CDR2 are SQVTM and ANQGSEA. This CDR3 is CSAAGQKNTEAFF. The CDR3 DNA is TGCAGCGCTGCAGGGCAGAAGAACACTGAAGCTTTCTTT.

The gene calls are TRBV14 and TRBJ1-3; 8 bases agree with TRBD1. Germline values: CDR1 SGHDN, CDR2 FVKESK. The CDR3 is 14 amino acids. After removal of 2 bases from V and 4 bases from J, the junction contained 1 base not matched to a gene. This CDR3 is CASSQPGGGNTIYF. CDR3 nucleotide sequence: TGTGCCAGCAGCCAACCAGGGGGCGGAAACACCATATATTTT.

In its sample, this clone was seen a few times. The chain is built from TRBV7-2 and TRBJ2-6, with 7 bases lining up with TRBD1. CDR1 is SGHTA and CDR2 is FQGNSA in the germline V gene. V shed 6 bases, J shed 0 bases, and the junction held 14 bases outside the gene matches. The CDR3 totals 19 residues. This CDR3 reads CASRPIAGTAFSGANVLTF. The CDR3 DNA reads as TGTGCCAGCAGGCCCATCGCCGGGACAGCCTTCTCTGGGGCCAACGTCCTGACTTTC.

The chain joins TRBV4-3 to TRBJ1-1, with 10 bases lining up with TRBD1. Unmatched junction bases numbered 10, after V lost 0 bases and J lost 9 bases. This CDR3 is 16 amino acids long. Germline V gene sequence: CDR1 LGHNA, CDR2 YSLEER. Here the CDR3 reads CASSQDSGTGVDKAFF. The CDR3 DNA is TGCGCCAGCAGCCAAGATTCAGGGACAGGGGTAGACAAAGCTTTCTTT.

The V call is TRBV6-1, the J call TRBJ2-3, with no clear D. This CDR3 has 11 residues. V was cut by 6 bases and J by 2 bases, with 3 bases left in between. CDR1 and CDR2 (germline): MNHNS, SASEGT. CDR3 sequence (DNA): TGTGCCAGCAGCCTCACAGATACGCAGTATTTT. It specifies CASSLTDTQYF.

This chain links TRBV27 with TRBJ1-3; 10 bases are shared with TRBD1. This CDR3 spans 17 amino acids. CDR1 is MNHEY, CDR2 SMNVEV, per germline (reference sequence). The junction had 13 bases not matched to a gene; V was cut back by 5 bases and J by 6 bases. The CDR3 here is CASSHLAGTGEENTIYF. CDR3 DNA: TGTGCCAGCAGTCACTTAGCCGGGACAGGGGAGGAAAACACCATATATTTT.

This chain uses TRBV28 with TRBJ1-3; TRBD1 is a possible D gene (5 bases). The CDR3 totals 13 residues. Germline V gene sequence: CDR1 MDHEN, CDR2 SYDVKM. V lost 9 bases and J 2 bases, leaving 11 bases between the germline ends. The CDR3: CASGGSTGNTIYF. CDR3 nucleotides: TGTGCCAGTGGGGGGAGTACTGGAAACACCATATATTTT.

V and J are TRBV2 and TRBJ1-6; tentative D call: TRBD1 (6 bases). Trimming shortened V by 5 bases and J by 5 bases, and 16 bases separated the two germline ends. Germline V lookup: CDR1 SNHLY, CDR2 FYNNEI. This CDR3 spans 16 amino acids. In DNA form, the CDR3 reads TGTGCCAGCAGTTCTTCAGGGGTTCCTCATAATTCACCCCTCCACTTT. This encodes CASSSSGVPHNSPLHF. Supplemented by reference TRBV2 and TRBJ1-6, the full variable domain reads EPEVTQTPSHQVTQMGQEVILRCVPISNHLYFYWYRQILGQKVEFLVSFYNNEISEKSEIFDDQFSVERPDGSNFTLKIRSTKLEDSAMYFCASSSSGVPHNSPLHFGNGTRLTVT.

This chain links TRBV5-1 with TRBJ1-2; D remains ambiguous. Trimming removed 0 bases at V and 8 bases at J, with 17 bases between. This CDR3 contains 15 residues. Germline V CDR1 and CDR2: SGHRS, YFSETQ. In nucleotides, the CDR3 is TGCGCCAGCAGCTTGGTACTCGTGGAGGGAGGGGGCTACACCTTC. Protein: CASSLVLVEGGGYTF.

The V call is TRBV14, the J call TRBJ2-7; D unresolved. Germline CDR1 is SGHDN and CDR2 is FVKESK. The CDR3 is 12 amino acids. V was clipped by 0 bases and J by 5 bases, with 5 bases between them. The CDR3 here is CASSQDGDEQYF. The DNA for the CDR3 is TGTGCCAGCAGCCAAGATGGAGACGAGCAGTACTTC.

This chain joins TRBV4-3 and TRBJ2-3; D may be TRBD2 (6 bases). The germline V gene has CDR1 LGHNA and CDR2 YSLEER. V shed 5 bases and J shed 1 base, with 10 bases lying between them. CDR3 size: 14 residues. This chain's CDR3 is CASSSGRGTDTQYF. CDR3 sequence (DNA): TGCGCCAGCAGCAGCGGGCGGGGCACAGATACGCAGTATTTT.

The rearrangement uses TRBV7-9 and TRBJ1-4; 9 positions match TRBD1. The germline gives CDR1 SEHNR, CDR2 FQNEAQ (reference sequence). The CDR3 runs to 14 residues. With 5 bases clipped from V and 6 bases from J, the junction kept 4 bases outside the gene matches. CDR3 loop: CASSTGTGYEKLFF. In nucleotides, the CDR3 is TGTGCCAGCAGCACCGGGACAGGGTATGAAAAACTGTTTTTT.

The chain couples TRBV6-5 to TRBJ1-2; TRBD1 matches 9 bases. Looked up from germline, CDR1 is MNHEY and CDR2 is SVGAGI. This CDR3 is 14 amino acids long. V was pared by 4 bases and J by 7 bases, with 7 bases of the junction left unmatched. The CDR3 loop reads CASSSGQGASGYTF. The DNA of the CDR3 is TGTGCCAGCAGTTCGGGACAGGGCGCGTCTGGCTACACCTTC.

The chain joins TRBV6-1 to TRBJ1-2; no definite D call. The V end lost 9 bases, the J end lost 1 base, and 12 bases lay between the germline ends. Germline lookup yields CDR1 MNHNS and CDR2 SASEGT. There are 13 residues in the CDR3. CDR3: CASRPGDNYGYTF. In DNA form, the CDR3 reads TGTGCCAGTCGCCCGGGAGATAACTATGGCTACACCTTC.

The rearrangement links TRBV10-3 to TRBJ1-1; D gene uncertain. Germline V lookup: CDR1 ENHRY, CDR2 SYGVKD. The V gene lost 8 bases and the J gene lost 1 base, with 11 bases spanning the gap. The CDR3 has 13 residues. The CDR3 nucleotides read TGTGCCATCGAAGATACAAAGAACACTGAAGCTTTCTTT. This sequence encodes CAIEDTKNTEAFF.

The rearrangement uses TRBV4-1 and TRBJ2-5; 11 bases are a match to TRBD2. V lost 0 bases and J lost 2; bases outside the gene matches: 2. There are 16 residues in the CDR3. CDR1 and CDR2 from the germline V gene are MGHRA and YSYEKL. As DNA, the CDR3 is TGCGCCAGCAGCCAAGACATAGCGGGAGGGCAAGAGACCCAGTACTTC. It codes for CASSQDIAGGQETQYF.

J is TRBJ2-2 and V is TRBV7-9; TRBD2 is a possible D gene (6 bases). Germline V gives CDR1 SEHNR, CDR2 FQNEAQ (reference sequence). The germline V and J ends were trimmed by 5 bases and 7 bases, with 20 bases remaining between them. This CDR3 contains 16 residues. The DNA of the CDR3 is TGTGCCAGCAGCCCCCGCGGAGGGGTTTTTAGCGGGGAGCTGTTTTTT. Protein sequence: CASSPRGGVFSGELFF.

In nucleotides, the CDR3 is TGTGCCAGCAGTCCGGGATTGAGCTCCTACGAGCAGTACTTC. Its protein is CASSPGLSSYEQYF. The V call is TRBV28, the J call TRBJ2-7, with D possibly matching TRBD2 (5 bases). Germline V CDR1 and CDR2: MDHEN, SYDVKM. Trimming left V 5 bases short and J 0 bases short, with 11 bases between. The CDR3 covers 14 residues. Full variable domain (rest looked up from reference TRBV28 and TRBJ2-7): DVKVTQSSRYLVKRTGEKVFLECVQDMDHENMFWYRQDPGLGLRLIYFSYDVKMKEKGDIPEGYSVSREKKERFSLILESASTNQTSMYLCASSPGLSSYEQYFGPGTRLTVT.

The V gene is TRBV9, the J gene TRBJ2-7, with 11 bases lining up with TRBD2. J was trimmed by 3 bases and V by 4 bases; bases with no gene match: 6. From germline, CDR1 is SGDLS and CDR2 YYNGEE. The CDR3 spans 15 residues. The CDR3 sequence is CASSLSGGALYEQYF. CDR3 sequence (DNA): TGTGCCAGCAGCCTTAGCGGGGGGGCACTCTACGAGCAGTACTTC. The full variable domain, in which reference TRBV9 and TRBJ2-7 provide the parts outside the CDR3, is DSGVTQTPKHLITATGQRVTLRCSPRSGDLSVYWYQQSLDQGLQFLIQYYNGEERAKGNILERFSAQQFPDLHSELNLSSLELGDSALYFCASSLSGGALYEQYFGPGTRLTVT.